Listed here are 18 T cell receptor beta chains from one sample, sequenced in a study of beta chain features in type 1 diabetes. Since all of the isolated RNA was reverse transcribed, expressed TCRB transcripts were what got sequenced. Profiled with immunoSEQ multiplex PCR; TCRdb holds only in-frame clones, not every one. The sample has around 400,000 clones, 10% to 15% seen once. The sample comprised naive CD4+ T cells from blood. These TCRs come from a man between 18 and 35 years old in good health.

This CDR3 is CASSGYDRAADTQYF. In nucleotides, the CDR3 is TGTGCCAGCAGTGGCTACGACAGGGCAGCAGATACGCAGTATTTT. The rearrangement joins TRBV28 to TRBJ2-3, with TRBD1 identical over 7 bases. V lost 5 bases, J lost 4 bases, and 9 bases stayed unmatched. Germline V gene lookup returns CDR1 MDHEN and CDR2 SYDVKM. The CDR3 sequence is 15 residues long.

The DNA for the CDR3 is TGTGCCAGCAGCGGAGGGGGCGGTGGCAATTCACCCCTCCACTTT. Its translation: CASSGGGGGNSPLHF. The rearrangement links TRBV7-3 to TRBJ1-6, with 7 bases fitting TRBD1. The CDR3 totals 15 residues. Looked up from germline, CDR1 is SGHTA and CDR2 is FQGTGA. Losses at the gene ends were 5 bases for V and 7 bases for J; bases not matched to a gene: 8.

This clone was seen a handful of times. This chain connects TRBV7-2 to TRBJ2-2, with 7 bases identical to TRBD1. Looked up from germline, CDR1 is SGHTA and CDR2 is FQGNSA. The CDR3 length is 14 residues. Trimming at V came to 5 bases and at J to 4 bases, leaving 4 bases not matched to a gene. The chain's CDR3 is CASSRGQSTGELFF. CDR3 DNA: TGTGCCAGCAGCAGGGGACAGAGCACCGGGGAGCTGTTTTTT.

This sequence joins TRBV9 and TRBJ2-7, with 7 bases fitting TRBD2. Germline V lookup: CDR1 SGDLS, CDR2 YYNGEE. This CDR3 has 12 amino acids. J was trimmed by 5 bases and V by 7 bases; bases with no gene match: 6. In DNA form, the CDR3 reads TGTGCCAGCGGACTAGTTGGGAACGAGCAGTACTTC. Translating gives CASGLVGNEQYF. The complete variable domain, with remaining parts taken from reference TRBV9 and TRBJ2-7, reads DSGVTQTPKHLITATGQRVTLRCSPRSGDLSVYWYQQSLDQGLQFLIQYYNGEERAKGNILERFSAQQFPDLHSELNLSSLELGDSALYFCASGLVGNEQYFGPGTRLTVT.

To note about this clone: Other DNA variants within this sample encode the same CDR3. CDR3 sequence (DNA): TGTGCCTGGTCCCGACTTAACACTGAAGCTTTCTTT. This sequence encodes CAWSRLNTEAFF. J is TRBJ1-1 and V is TRBV30; no reliable D call. This CDR3 spans 12 amino acids. V was shortened by 5 bases and J by 2 bases, with 9 bases between the two germline ends. Germline V lookup: CDR1 GTSNPN, CDR2 SVGIG (reference sequence).

A few counts support this clone. The chain links TRBV7-2 to TRBJ1-5; 7 nucleotides match TRBD1. The CDR3 extends over 14 amino acids. CDR1 is SGHTA and CDR2 is FQGNSA in the germline V gene. With V trimmed by 5 bases and J by 5 bases, 6 bases remained unmatched. In nucleotides, the CDR3 is TGTGCCAGCAGCGCAAGACAGGGTGATCAGCCCCAGCATTTT. As protein: CASSARQGDQPQHF.

V is TRBV5-1 and J is TRBJ2-3; 9 nucleotides line up with TRBD2. Looked up from germline, CDR1 is SGHRS and CDR2 is YFSETQ. Trimming took 0 bases from V and 0 from J; bases not matched to a gene: 2. The CDR3 is 16 residues long. The CDR3 DNA sequence: TGCGCCAGCAGCTTGGGACTAGCGGCTAGCACAGATACGCAGTATTTT. Protein: CASSLGLAASTDTQYF. The full variable domain, rest sourced from reference TRBV5-1 and TRBJ2-3, is KAGVTQTPRYLIKTRGQQVTLSCSPISGHRSVSWYQQTPGQGLQFLFEYFSETQRNKGNFPGRFSGRQFSNSRSEMNVSTLELGDSALYLCASSLGLAASTDTQYFGPGTRLTVL.

This clone was detected a few times. The chain uses TRBV30 and TRBJ1-1, with TRBD1 identical over 8 bases. Per germline, CDR1 GTSNPN and CDR2 SVGIG (reference sequence). This CDR3 has 14 residues. The V gene end was trimmed by 1 base and the J gene end by 1 base; junction bases not matched to a gene: 2. CDR3 region: CAWSAGGANTEAFF. In DNA form, the CDR3 reads TGTGCCTGGAGTGCAGGGGGCGCGAACACTGAAGCTTTCTTT.

This clone came up a few times. The chain couples TRBV29-1 to TRBJ1-3, with a weak D call TRBD1 (6 bases). CDR1 is SQVTM and CDR2 is ANQGSEA in the germline V gene. The CDR3 is 14 residues long. CDR3 residues: CGIKRGPSGNTIYF. CDR3 nucleotide sequence: TGCGGAATAAAGCGGGGGCCGTCTGGAAACACCATATATTTT.

This clone turned up a few times. The junction shows a germline mismatch at one end, possibly a read error. The chain couples TRBV6-1 to TRBJ2-5, with D possibly TRBD2 on 7 matching bases. This CDR3 spans 16 amino acids. Germline lookup yields CDR1 MNHNS and CDR2 SASEGT. The DNA of the CDR3 is TGTGCCATCAGTGACCAAAAAGGGGGGGGCGCGGAGACCCAGTACTTC. Translating gives CAISDQKGGGAETQYF.

V gene TRBV7-3 combines with J gene TRBJ2-7, with D perhaps TRBD1 (6 bases). Trimming took 1 base from V and 2 from J, leaving 15 bases between them. Germline V gene data show CDR1 as SGHTA and CDR2 as FQGTGA. CDR3 length: 16 amino acids. In nucleotides, the CDR3 is TGTGCCAGCAGCTTAAATCCCCTAGCAGGGGCCTACGAGCAGTACTTC. It codes for CASSLNPLAGAYEQYF.

This clone showed up many times. The CDR3 spells CARGFDSQETQYF. The CDR3 DNA follows: TGCGCCAGGGGGTTTGACAGTCAAGAGACCCAGTACTTC. This chain connects TRBV23-1 to TRBJ2-5; a possible D gene is TRBD1 (5 bases). TRBV23-1 is an ORF, with its function uncertain. Trimming removed 9 bases from V and 2 bases from J, with 13 bases in between. The CDR3 is 13 residues long.

The chain carries TRBV28 and TRBJ2-3; D is possibly TRBD2 (5 bases). V shed 5 bases and J shed 3 bases, with 9 bases lying between them. Germline V gene lookup returns CDR1 MDHEN and CDR2 SYDVKM. The CDR3 loop spans 13 amino acids. CDR3 nucleotide sequence: TGTGCCAGCAGTCGAATAGCGACAGATACGCAGTATTTT. Protein product: CASSRIATDTQYF.

This clone was counted a few times. The V call is TRBV30, the J call TRBJ1-2; maybe TRBD1 (5 bases). V was shortened by 7 bases and J by 7 bases, with 13 bases between the two germline ends. The CDR3 totals 11 residues. Per the germline V gene, CDR1 is GTSNPN and CDR2 is SVGIG (reference sequence). The CDR3 DNA follows: TGTGCCTCCCGGGACTACGTTGGCTACACCTTC. Amino acids: CASRDYVGYTF.

This clone was counted only a few times. J is TRBJ2-3 and V is TRBV7-9, with D hard to call. The CDR3 consists of 15 residues. CDR1 is SEHNR, CDR2 FQNEAQ, per germline (reference sequence). The germline V and J ends were trimmed by 5 bases and 4 bases, with 16 bases remaining between them. This chain's CDR3 is CASSPKRVVADTQYF. The CDR3 bases are TGTGCCAGCAGCCCGAAACGGGTTGTGGCAGATACGCAGTATTTT. The whole variable domain, filled in from reference TRBV7-9 and TRBJ2-3, reads DTGVSQNPRHKITKRGQNVTFRCDPISEHNRLYWYRQTLGQGPEFLTYFQNEAQLEKSRLLSDRFSAERPKGSFSTLEIQRTEQGDSAMYLCASSPKRVVADTQYFGPGTRLTVL.

This clone occurred a few times. This chain links TRBV30 with TRBJ2-4, with a tentative D call TRBD1 (5 bases). The germline gives CDR1 GTSNPN, CDR2 SVGIG (reference sequence). V shed 0 bases and J shed 0 bases, with 24 bases lying between them. There are 20 residues in the CDR3. The CDR3 protein is CAWSVLWGDPRRVAKNIQYF. The CDR3 DNA sequence: TGTGCCTGGAGTGTACTTTGGGGCGACCCCCGGCGAGTAGCCAAAAACATTCAGTACTTC.

The chain recombines TRBV9 with TRBJ2-7, with 10 bases that match TRBD1. In germline, CDR1 is SGDLS, CDR2 YYNGEE. The CDR3 has 15 amino acids. With V trimmed by 3 bases and J by 1 base, 4 bases remained unmatched. CDR3 nucleotide sequence: TGTGCCAGCAGCGCATGGGACAGGGGATCCTACGAGCAGTACTTC. Residues: CASSAWDRGSYEQYF. Variable domain in full (rest from reference TRBV9 and TRBJ2-7): DSGVTQTPKHLITATGQRVTLRCSPRSGDLSVYWYQQSLDQGLQFLIQYYNGEERAKGNILERFSAQQFPDLHSELNLSSLELGDSALYFCASSAWDRGSYEQYFGPGTRLTVT.

This clone was counted only a few times. The CDR3 sequence: CASQVGQGNTEAFF. CDR3 sequence (DNA): TGTGCCAGCCAGGTTGGACAGGGAAATACTGAAGCTTTCTTT. The rearrangement links TRBV28 to TRBJ1-1; TRBD1 matches at 8 bases. V trimming: 8 bases; J trimming: 5 bases; junction bases outside the gene matches: 10. The length of the CDR3 is 14 residues. The germline gives CDR1 MDHEN, CDR2 SYDVKM.